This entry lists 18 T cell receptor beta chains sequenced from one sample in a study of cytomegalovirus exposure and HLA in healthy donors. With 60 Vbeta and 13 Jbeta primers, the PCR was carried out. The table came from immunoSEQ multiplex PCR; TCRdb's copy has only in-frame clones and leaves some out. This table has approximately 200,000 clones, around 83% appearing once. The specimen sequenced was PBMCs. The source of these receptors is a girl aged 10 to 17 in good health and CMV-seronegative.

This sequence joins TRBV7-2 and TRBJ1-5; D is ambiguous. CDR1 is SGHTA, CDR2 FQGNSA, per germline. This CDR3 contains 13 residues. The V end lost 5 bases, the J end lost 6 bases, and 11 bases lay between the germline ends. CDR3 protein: CASSRPEGQPQHF. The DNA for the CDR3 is TGTGCCAGCAGCAGACCGGAGGGTCAGCCCCAGCATTTT.

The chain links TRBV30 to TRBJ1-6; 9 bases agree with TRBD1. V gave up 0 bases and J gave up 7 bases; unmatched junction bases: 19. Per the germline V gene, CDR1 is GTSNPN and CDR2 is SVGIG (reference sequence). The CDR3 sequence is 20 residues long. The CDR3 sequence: CAWSVRDRGDWRLSNSPLHF. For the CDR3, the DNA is TGTGCCTGGAGTGTACGAGACAGGGGGGATTGGAGACTGTCGAATTCACCCCTCCACTTT.

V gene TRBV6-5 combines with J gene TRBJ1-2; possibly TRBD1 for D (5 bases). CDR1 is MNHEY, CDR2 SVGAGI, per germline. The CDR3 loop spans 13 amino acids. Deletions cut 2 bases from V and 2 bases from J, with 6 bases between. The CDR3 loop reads CASSYKGNYGYTF. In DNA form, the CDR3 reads TGTGCCAGCAGTTACAAGGGGAACTATGGCTACACCTTC.

In DNA, the CDR3 is TGTGCCAGCAGCCTAGCACCCCAACTAGCGGGGGAGACCCAGTACTTC. Translated: CASSLAPQLAGETQYF. The chain carries TRBV7-3 and TRBJ2-5; 10 positions agree with TRBD2. V was clipped by 5 bases and J by 5 bases; unmatched bases: 11. This CDR3 contains 16 residues. Germline CDR1 and CDR2: SGHTA and FQGTGA.

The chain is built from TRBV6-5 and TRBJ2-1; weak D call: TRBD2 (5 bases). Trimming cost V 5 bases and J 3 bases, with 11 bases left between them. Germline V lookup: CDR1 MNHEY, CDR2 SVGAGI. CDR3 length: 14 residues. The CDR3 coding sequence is TGTGCCAGCAGTAAAAACCGGGACTACAATGAGCAGTTCTTC. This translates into CASSKNRDYNEQFF.

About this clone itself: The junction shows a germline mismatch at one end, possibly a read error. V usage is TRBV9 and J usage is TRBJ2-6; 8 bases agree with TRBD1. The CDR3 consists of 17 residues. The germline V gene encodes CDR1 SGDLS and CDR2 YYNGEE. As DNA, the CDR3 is TGTGCCAGCAGCGCAGGACAGGGATCCTCTGGGGCCAACGTCCTGGCTTTC. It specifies CASSAGQGSSGANVLAF.

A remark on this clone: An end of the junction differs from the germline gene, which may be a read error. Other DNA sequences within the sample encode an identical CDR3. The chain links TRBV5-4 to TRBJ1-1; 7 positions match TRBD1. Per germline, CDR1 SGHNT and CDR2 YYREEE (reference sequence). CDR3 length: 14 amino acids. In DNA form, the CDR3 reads TGTGCCAGCAGCTTAAGGGGGCTTGACAATGAAGCCTTCTTT. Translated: CASSLRGLDNEAFF.

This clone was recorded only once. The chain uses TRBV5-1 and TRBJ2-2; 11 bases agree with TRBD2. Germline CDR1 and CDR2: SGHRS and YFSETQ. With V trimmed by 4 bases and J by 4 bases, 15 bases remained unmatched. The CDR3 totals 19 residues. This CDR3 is CASSPDLSGRAGGTGELFF. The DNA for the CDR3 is TGCGCCAGCAGCCCGGACCTTAGCGGGAGGGCCGGCGGCACCGGGGAGCTGTTTTTT.

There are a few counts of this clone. The CDR3: CASSLSGQSTTFF. CDR3 bases: TGCGCCAGCAGCTTGTCGGGACAAAGCACAACTTTCTTT. The chain employs TRBV5-1 and TRBJ1-1; perhaps TRBD1 as D (6 bases). The CDR3 contains 13 residues. V was pared by 1 base and J by 12 bases, with 16 bases between. CDR1 and CDR2 (germline): SGHRS, YFSETQ.

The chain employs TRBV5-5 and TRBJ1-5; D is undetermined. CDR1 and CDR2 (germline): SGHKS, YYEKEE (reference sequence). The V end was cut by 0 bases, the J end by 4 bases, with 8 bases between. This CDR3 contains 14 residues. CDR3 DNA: TGTGCCAGCAGCTTGGGGGAGTTAAATCAGCCCCAGCATTTT. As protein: CASSLGELNQPQHF.

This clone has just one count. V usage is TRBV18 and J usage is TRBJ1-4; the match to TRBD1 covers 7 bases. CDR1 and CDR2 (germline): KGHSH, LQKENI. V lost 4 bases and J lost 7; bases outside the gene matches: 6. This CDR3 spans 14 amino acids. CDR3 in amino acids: CASSRRGGREKLFF. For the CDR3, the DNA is TGTGCCAGCTCACGGAGAGGGGGCCGTGAAAAACTGTTTTTT.

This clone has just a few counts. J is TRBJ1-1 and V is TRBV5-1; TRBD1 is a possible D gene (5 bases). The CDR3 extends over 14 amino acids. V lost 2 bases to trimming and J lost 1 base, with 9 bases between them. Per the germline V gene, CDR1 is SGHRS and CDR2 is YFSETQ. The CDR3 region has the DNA TGCGCCAGCAGCTTAACAGGCCGGAACACTGAAGCTTTCTTT. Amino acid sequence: CASSLTGRNTEAFF. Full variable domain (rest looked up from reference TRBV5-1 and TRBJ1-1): KAGVTQTPRYLIKTRGQQVTLSCSPISGHRSVSWYQQTPGQGLQFLFEYFSETQRNKGNFPGRFSGRQFSNSRSEMNVSTLELGDSALYLCASSLTGRNTEAFFGQGTRLTVV.

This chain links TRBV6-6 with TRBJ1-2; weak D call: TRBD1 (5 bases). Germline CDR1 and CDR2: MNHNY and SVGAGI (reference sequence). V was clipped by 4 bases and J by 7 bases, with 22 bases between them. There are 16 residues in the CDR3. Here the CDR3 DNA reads TGTGCCAGCAGTTTAAATTCGGTTCCGGGGGAGGCTGGCTACACCTTC. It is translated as CASSLNSVPGEAGYTF.

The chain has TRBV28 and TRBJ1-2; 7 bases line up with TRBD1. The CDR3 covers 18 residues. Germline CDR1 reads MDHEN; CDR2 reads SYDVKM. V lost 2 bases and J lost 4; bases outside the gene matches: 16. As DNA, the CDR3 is TGTGCCAGCAGTTTAATAGGACTAAGGGGGCGCGCCGGCTATGGCTACACCTTC. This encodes CASSLIGLRGRAGYGYTF.

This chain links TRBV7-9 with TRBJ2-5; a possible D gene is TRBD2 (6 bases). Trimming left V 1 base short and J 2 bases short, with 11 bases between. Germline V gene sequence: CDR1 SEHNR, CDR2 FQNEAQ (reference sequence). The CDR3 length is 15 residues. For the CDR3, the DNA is TGTGCCAGCAGCTTAGGTCGGGGGAAGCAAGAGACCCAGTACTTC. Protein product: CASSLGRGKQETQYF.

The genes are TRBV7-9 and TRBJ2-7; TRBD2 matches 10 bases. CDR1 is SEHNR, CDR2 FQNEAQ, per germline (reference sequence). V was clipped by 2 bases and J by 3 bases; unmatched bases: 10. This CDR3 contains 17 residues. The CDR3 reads CASSLSFPSGSVYEQYF. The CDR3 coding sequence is TGTGCCAGCAGCTTAAGCTTCCCTAGCGGGAGTGTCTACGAGCAGTACTTC.

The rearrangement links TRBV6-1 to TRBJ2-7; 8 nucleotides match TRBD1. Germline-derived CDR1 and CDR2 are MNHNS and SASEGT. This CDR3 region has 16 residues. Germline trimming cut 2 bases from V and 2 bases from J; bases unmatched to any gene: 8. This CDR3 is CASSEFGQGAAYEQYF. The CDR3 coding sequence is TGTGCCAGCAGTGAATTTGGGCAGGGGGCCGCCTACGAGCAGTACTTC.

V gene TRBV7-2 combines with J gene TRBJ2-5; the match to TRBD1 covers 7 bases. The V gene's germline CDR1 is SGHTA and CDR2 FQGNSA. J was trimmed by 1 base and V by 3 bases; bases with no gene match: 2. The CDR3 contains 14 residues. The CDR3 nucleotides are TGTGCCAGCAGCTTGGGACAGACCCAAGAGACCCAGTACTTC. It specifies CASSLGQTQETQYF.